This T cell receptor (beta chain) was observed in a study of blood T cell repertoires in COVID-19. Study-level background: The United States, Italy and Spain were the sources of the acute and convalescent COVID-19 samples. The analysed material was cDNA or gDNA that came from T cells, B-cell-depleted T cells, or PBMCs.

Seattle's cohort entered during active infection and was followed longitudinally. Germline V gives CDR1 LGHNA, CDR2 YSLEER. This CDR3 comprises 15 residues. J was trimmed by 6 bases and V by 0 bases; bases with no gene match: 7. Per the original data handling: Reference gene primer amplification gave estimated nucleated cell counts. Assay: immunoSEQ multiplex PCR; the TCRdb copy retains only in-frame clones and omits some. V, J and clone size are taken as reported in that table, and D and trimming were inferred from the DNA itself. The repertoire holds about 280,000 clones, with roughly 86% as singletons.

The clonotype was recovered from a woman in her twenties or thirties with COVID-19, enrolled during active disease. Sequencing was carried out using peripheral blood. The V and J genes are TRBV4-3 and TRBJ1-2; TRBD1 agrees at 7 bases. The chain's CDR3 is CASSQDRWDRNGYTF. The CDR3 DNA reads TGCGCCAGCAGCCAAGATCGGTGGGACAGAAATGGCTACACCTTC.